A selection of T cell receptor beta chains follows, all from one sample in a study of cytomegalovirus exposure and HLA in healthy donors. Repertoires were generated with immunoSEQ multiplex PCR, while TCRdb's copy carries only in-frame clones and drops some. The table has 130,000 or so clones, roughly four fifths seen once. Input material: PBMCs. All receptors derive from a female donor in good health and CMV-seropositive. The CDR3 runs from the conserved cysteine through the conserved F or W. The D gene is left open where the match is weak. Clone size is given for some rows only: seen once, a few or many times, or a class if the clone is expanded.

V gene: TRBV5-8
clone size: few
J gene: TRBJ1-4
D gene: TRBD1
CDR3 protein: CASSARRDRDKKLFF
CDR3 DNA: TGTGCCAGCAGCGCCCGCCGGGACAGGGACAAAAAACTGTTTTTT

V gene: TRBV5-1
clone size: .
J gene: TRBJ2-5
D gene: .
CDR3 protein: CASSLYVGETQYF
CDR3 DNA: TGCGCCAGCAGCTTGTACGTCGGAGAGACCCAGTACTTC

V gene: TRBV28
clone size: .
J gene: TRBJ2-7
D gene: .
CDR3 protein: CASSQGDTPYEQYF
CDR3 DNA: TGTGCCAGCAGCCAAGGTGACACCCCCTACGAGCAGTACTTC

V gene: TRBV5-1
clone size: .
J gene: TRBJ2-1
D gene: .
CDR3 protein: CASSEGLRSNEQFF
CDR3 DNA: TGCGCCAGCAGCGAGGGACTCCGGTCCAATGAGCAGTTCTTC

V gene: TRBV7-9
clone size: once
J gene: TRBJ2-7
D gene: TRBD1
CDR3 protein: CSSVKGGTGAYEQYF
CDR3 DNA: TGTTCCAGCGTAAAGGGGGGGACAGGGGCCTACGAGCAGTACTTC

V gene: TRBV7-3
clone size: .
J gene: TRBJ2-1
D gene: TRBD2
CDR3 protein: CASSLTAGTSTNEQFF
CDR3 DNA: TGTGCCAGCAGCTTAACTGCAGGGACTAGTACAAATGAGCAGTTCTTC

V gene: TRBV2
clone size: .
J gene: TRBJ2-5
D gene: TRBD2
CDR3 protein: CATNSGVQETQYF
CDR3 DNA: TGTGCCACCAATAGCGGGGTCCAAGAGACCCAGTACTTC

V gene: TRBV27
clone size: .
J gene: TRBJ1-2
D gene: .
CDR3 protein: CASRSQGNYGYTF
CDR3 DNA: TGTGCCAGCAGAAGCCAGGGAAACTATGGCTACACCTTC

V gene: TRBV7-6
clone size: .
J gene: TRBJ2-3
D gene: TRBD2
CDR3 protein: CASSLVFSGGADTQYF
CDR3 DNA: TGTGCCAGCAGCTTAGTCTTTAGCGGGGGGGCAGATACGCAGTATTTT

V gene: TRBV7-3
clone size: .
J gene: TRBJ2-3
D gene: .
CDR3 protein: CASSAGSTDTQYF
CDR3 DNA: TGTGCCAGCAGCGCAGGGTCCACAGATACGCAGTATTTT

V gene: TRBV7-2
clone size: few
J gene: TRBJ2-2
D gene: .
CDR3 protein: CASSSGTNTGELFF
CDR3 DNA: TGTGCCAGCAGCTCCGGGACTAACACCGGGGAGCTGTTTTTT

V gene: TRBV20-1
clone size: .
J gene: TRBJ1-4
D gene: .
CDR3 protein: CSARGRKLFF
CDR3 DNA: TGCAGTGCTAGAGGGAGAAAACTGTTTTTT

V gene: TRBV7-3
clone size: .
J gene: TRBJ2-7
D gene: TRBD1
CDR3 protein: CASTRQGGRREQYF
CDR3 DNA: TGTGCCAGCACCCGACAGGGGGGGCGGCGCGAGCAGTACTTC

V gene: TRBV5-4
clone size: .
J gene: TRBJ1-2
D gene: .
CDR3 protein: CASSLGGGPYGYTF
CDR3 DNA: TGTGCCAGCAGCTTGGGGGGCGGACCCTATGGCTACACCTTC

V gene: TRBV9
clone size: .
J gene: TRBJ2-1
D gene: .
CDR3 protein: CASSVDRSSYNEQFF
CDR3 DNA: TGTGCCAGCAGCGTAGACAGGAGCTCCTACAATGAGCAGTTCTTC

V gene: TRBV6-4
clone size: .
J gene: TRBJ2-7
D gene: .
CDR3 protein: CASSQGGRYF
CDR3 DNA: TGTGCCAGCAGCCAGGGGGGTCGGTACTTC

V gene: TRBV10-3
clone size: few
J gene: TRBJ2-7
D gene: TRBD2
CDR3 protein: CAISDPGLAGNDYEQYF
CDR3 DNA: TGTGCCATCAGTGATCCCGGACTAGCGGGGAACGATTACGAGCAGTACTTC

V gene: TRBV19
clone size: few
J gene: TRBJ1-1
D gene: .
CDR3 protein: CASSIEAGTEAFF
CDR3 DNA: TGTGCCAGTAGTATAGAAGCCGGGACTGAAGCTTTCTTT

V gene: TRBV15
clone size: .
J gene: TRBJ2-4
D gene: TRBD1
CDR3 protein: CATSTRQGVSKNIQYF
CDR3 DNA: TGTGCCACCAGCACCAGACAGGGCGTTTCCAAAAACATTCAGTACTTC

V gene: TRBV10-3
clone size: .
J gene: TRBJ2-2
D gene: .
CDR3 protein: CAISNRAKGSTGELFF
CDR3 DNA: TGTGCCATCAGTAACAGGGCAAAAGGTAGCACCGGGGAGCTGTTTTTT

V gene: TRBV7-3
clone size: .
J gene: TRBJ1-1
D gene: .
CDR3 protein: CASSRGVNTEAFF
CDR3 DNA: TGTGCCAGCAGCCGCGGAGTTAACACTGAAGCTTTCTTT

V gene: TRBV5-5
clone size: .
J gene: TRBJ1-1
D gene: .
CDR3 protein: CASSLGALNTEAFF
CDR3 DNA: TGTGCCAGCAGCTTGGGGGCTTTGAACACTGAAGCTTTCTTT

V gene: TRBV5-6
clone size: .
J gene: TRBJ1-5
D gene: .
CDR3 protein: CASSMGTSRNQPQHF
CDR3 DNA: TGTGCCAGCAGCATGGGGACATCCCGCAATCAGCCCCAGCATTTT

V gene: TRBV6-1
clone size: .
J gene: TRBJ1-2
D gene: .
CDR3 protein: CASLMTEENYGYTF
CDR3 DNA: TGTGCCTCCTTAATGACAGAAGAAAACTATGGCTACACCTTC

V gene: TRBV4-2
clone size: .
J gene: TRBJ2-1
D gene: TRBD2
CDR3 protein: CASSKIAGASYNEQFF
CDR3 DNA: TGTGCCAGCAGCAAAATAGCGGGAGCGTCCTACAATGAGCAGTTCTTC

V gene: TRBV15
clone size: .
J gene: TRBJ2-1
D gene: TRBD2
CDR3 protein: CATSRKTSGSLDEQFF
CDR3 DNA: TGTGCCACCAGCAGGAAAACTAGCGGGAGTTTGGATGAGCAGTTCTTC

V gene: TRBV14
clone size: once
J gene: TRBJ1-5
D gene: .
CDR3 protein: CASSHETVTGNQPQHF
CDR3 DNA: TGTGCCAGCAGCCACGAGACAGTAACGGGCAATCAGCCCCAGCATTTT

V gene: TRBV15
clone size: .
J gene: TRBJ2-1
D gene: TRBD1
CDR3 protein: CATSTRDSTLGDEQFF
CDR3 DNA: TGTGCCACCAGCACCCGGGACAGTACCCTTGGCGATGAGCAGTTCTTC

V gene: TRBV6-6
clone size: few
J gene: TRBJ1-4
D gene: .
CDR3 protein: CASSYQGATNEKLFF
CDR3 DNA: TGTGCCAGCAGTTACCAGGGTGCAACTAATGAAAAACTGTTTTTT

V gene: TRBV15
clone size: .
J gene: TRBJ1-3
D gene: TRBD1
CDR3 protein: CATSGTVGNTIYF
CDR3 DNA: TGTGCCACCAGCGGGACAGTTGGAAACACCATATATTTT

V gene: TRBV4-1
clone size: .
J gene: TRBJ1-1
D gene: .
CDR3 protein: CASSHMGGQGTEAFF
CDR3 DNA: TGCGCCAGCAGCCATATGGGGGGTCAGGGCACTGAAGCTTTCTTT

V gene: TRBV5-1
clone size: .
J gene: TRBJ2-4
D gene: TRBD2
CDR3 protein: CASSSTLAGRAKNIQYF
CDR3 DNA: TGCGCCAGCAGCTCCACCTTAGCGGGAAGGGCCAAAAACATTCAGTACTTC

V gene: TRBV2
clone size: once
J gene: TRBJ2-5
D gene: TRBD2
CDR3 protein: CASSEASSGEETQYF
CDR3 DNA: TGTGCCAGCAGTGAAGCGTCTAGCGGGGAGGAGACCCAGTACTTC

V gene: TRBV2
clone size: .
J gene: TRBJ1-5
D gene: .
CDR3 protein: CASSEKGGLSNQPQHF
CDR3 DNA: TGTGCCAGCAGTGAAAAGGGGGGGCTCAGCAATCAGCCCCAGCATTTT

V gene: TRBV29-1
clone size: once
J gene: TRBJ2-1
D gene: TRBD1
CDR3 protein: CSVDSWQGDEQFF
CDR3 DNA: TGCAGCGTGGACAGCTGGCAGGGGGATGAGCAGTTCTTC

V gene: TRBV7-8
clone size: .
J gene: TRBJ1-4
D gene: TRBD1
CDR3 protein: CASSLEGQPNEKLFF
CDR3 DNA: TGTGCCAGCAGCTTAGAGGGACAGCCTAATGAAAAACTGTTTTTT

V gene: TRBV28
clone size: .
J gene: TRBJ1-6
D gene: TRBD1
CDR3 protein: CAGRFGTGNSPLHF
CDR3 DNA: TGTGCCGGCCGCTTTGGGACAGGGAATTCACCCCTCCACTTT

V gene: TRBV11-2
clone size: .
J gene: TRBJ2-3
D gene: .
CDR3 protein: CASSTTNTDTQYF
CDR3 DNA: TGTGCCAGCAGCACAACAAACACAGATACGCAGTATTTT

V gene: TRBV7-2
clone size: .
J gene: TRBJ2-2
D gene: .
CDR3 protein: CASSGSSNTGELFF
CDR3 DNA: TGTGCCAGTTCAGGATCATCGAACACCGGGGAGCTGTTTTTT

V gene: TRBV4-1
clone size: .
J gene: TRBJ1-2
D gene: .
CDR3 protein: CASSQTGYYGYTF
CDR3 DNA: TGCGCCAGCAGCCAAACAGGGTACTATGGCTACACCTTC

V gene: TRBV6-5
clone size: .
J gene: TRBJ1-1
D gene: TRBD1
CDR3 protein: CAISYRGREAFF
CDR3 DNA: TGTGCCATTTCCTACAGGGGCCGAGAAGCTTTCTTT

V gene: TRBV29-1
clone size: few
J gene: TRBJ2-3
D gene: .
CDR3 protein: CSVDGGGRDTQYF
CDR3 DNA: TGCAGCGTTGACGGAGGGGGCAGAGATACGCAGTATTTT

V gene: TRBV2
clone size: .
J gene: TRBJ1-4
D gene: .
CDR3 protein: CASRAREGVNEKLFF
CDR3 DNA: TGTGCCAGCAGGGCCCGGGAGGGGGTTAATGAAAAACTGTTTTTT

V gene: TRBV7-9
clone size: .
J gene: TRBJ2-1
D gene: TRBD2
CDR3 protein: CASSLALAGVDEQFF
CDR3 DNA: TGTGCCAGCAGCTTAGCTCTAGCGGGAGTCGATGAGCAGTTCTTC

V gene: TRBV7-3
clone size: .
J gene: TRBJ1-2
D gene: TRBD1
CDR3 protein: CASSPGQNYGYTF
CDR3 DNA: TGTGCCAGCAGCCCGGGACAGAACTATGGCTACACCTTC

V gene: TRBV2
clone size: .
J gene: TRBJ2-7
D gene: TRBD2
CDR3 protein: CASSGSSGSFEQYF
CDR3 DNA: TGTGCCAGCAGTGGATCTAGCGGGAGTTTTGAGCAGTACTTC

V gene: TRBV4-2
clone size: .
J gene: TRBJ1-2
D gene: .
CDR3 protein: CASSQVNYGYTF
CDR3 DNA: TGTGCCAGCAGCCAAGTTAATTATGGCTACACCTTC